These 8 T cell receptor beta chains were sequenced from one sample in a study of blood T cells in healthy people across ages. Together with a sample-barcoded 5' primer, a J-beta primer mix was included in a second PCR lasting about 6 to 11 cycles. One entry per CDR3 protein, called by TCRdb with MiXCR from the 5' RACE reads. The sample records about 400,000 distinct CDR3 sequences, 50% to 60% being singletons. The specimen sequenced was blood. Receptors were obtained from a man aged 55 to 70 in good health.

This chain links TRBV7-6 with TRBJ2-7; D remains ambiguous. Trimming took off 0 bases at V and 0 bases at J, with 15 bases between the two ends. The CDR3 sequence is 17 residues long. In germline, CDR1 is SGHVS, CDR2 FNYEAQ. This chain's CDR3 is CASSLAGVESSSYEQYF. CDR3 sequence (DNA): TGTGCCAGCAGCTTAGCCGGCGTGGAGAGTTCCTCCTACGAGCAGTACTTC.

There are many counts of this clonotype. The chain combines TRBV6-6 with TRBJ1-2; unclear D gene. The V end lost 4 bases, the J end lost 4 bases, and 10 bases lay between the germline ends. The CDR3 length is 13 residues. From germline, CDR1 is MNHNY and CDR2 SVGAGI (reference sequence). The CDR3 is CASSSTGSYGYTF. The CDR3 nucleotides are TGTGCCAGCAGTTCCACCGGGAGCTATGGCTACACCTTC.

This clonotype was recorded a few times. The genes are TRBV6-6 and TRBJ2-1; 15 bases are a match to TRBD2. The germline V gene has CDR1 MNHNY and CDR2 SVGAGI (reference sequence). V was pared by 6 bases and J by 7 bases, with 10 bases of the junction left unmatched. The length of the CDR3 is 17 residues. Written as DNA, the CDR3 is TGTGCCAGCAGCCTGCCCCGGACTAGCGGGAGGGAGAATGAGCAGTTCTTC. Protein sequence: CASSLPRTSGRENEQFF.

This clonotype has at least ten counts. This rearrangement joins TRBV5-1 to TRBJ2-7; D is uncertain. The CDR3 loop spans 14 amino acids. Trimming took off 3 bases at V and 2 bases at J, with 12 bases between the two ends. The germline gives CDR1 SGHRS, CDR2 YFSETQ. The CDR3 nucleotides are TGCGCCAGCAGCTACGGTGGTGATACCTACGAGCAGTACTTC. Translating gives CASSYGGDTYEQYF.

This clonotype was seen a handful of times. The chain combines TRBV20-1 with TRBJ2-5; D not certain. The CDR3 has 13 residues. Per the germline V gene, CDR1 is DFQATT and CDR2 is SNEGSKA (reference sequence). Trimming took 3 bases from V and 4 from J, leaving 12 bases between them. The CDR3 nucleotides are TGCAGTGCTAGGGTCTCAGGCCTAGAGACCCAGTACTTC. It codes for CSARVSGLETQYF.

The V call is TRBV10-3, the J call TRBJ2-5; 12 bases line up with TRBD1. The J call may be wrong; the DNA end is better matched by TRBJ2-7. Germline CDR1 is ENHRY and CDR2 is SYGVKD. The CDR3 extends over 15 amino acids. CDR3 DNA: TGTGCCATCGGGGACAGGGGGCGGGGAAGATACGAGCAGTACTTC. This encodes CAIGDRGRGRYEQYF.

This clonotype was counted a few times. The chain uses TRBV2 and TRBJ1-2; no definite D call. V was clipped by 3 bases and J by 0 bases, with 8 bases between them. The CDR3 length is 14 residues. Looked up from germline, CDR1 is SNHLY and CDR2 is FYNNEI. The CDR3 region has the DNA TGTGCCAGCAGTGATAGGGTCCCTAACTATGGCTACACCTTC. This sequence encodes CASSDRVPNYGYTF.

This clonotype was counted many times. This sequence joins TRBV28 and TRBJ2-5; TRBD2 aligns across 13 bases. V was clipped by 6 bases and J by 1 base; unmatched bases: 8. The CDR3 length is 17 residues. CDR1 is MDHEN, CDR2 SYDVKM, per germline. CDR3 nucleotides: TGTGCCAGCAGCTTAGGGGGACTAGCGGGGTCCCAAGAGACCCAGTACTTC. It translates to CASSLGGLAGSQETQYF.